This T cell receptor (beta chain) was sequenced in a study of tumor-infiltrating lymphocytes in primary liver carcinoma. Study as a whole: Roughly 3.5 to 7.5 million productive TCRbeta reads were obtained per sample, with similar numbers across tissue types. Study-wide findings and caveats: The proportion of top clones found throughout all five tumor regions was only about 7.5-24%.

About this clonotype itself: Its antigen is not identified.

Scientists recovered RNA and DNA together from approximately 20-30 mg of unsorted bulk tissue. Every tumor contributed samples taken at five separate regions. Using a constant-region primer together with ProtoScript II reverse transcriptase, TCR beta cDNA was made from around 0.55 ug of total RNA. Amplification in three nested multiplex PCR rounds with slightly modified ARM-PCR gave rise to TCR beta libraries. The opening two PCR rounds, around 10 cycles each, paired TRBV1-TRBV30 forward primers with a C-beta reverse primer. TCRdb redid the calling of the multiplex PCR reads with MiXCR, one entry per CDR3 protein. This sample has approximately 110,000 distinct CDR3 sequences; about 68% occur once, and the top ten carry roughly 9%. The CDR3 is 13 residues long. Germline V gene sequence: CDR1 GTSNPN, CDR2 SVGIG (reference sequence). V lost 2 bases, J lost 3 bases, and 8 bases lay in between.

The sequence derives from an older woman with primary liver carcinoma and hepatitis B virus infection. Sample: liver tumor tissue from sampling region 1. Subset in this sample: tumor region T1, superior pole. The chain recombines TRBV30 with TRBJ1-5, with D possibly TRBD1 on 5 matching bases. This CDR3 reads CAWSTDTNQPQHF. CDR3 in DNA: TGTGCCTGGAGTACGGACACCAATCAGCCCCAGCATTTT.